A selection of T cell receptor beta chains follows, all from one sample in a study of T cells in Graves' hyperthyroidism and ophthalmopathy. In TCRdb, the multiplex PCR reads were re-called with MiXCR into one record per CDR3 protein. The sample lists about 290,000 distinct CDR3 sequences; over 15% were seen once. The sequenced sample consisted of blood. Every receptor here comes from a woman in her fifties or sixties with Graves' ophthalmopathy. Each CDR3 is given with its conserved first and last residue.

v_call	j_call	cdr3_aa
TRBV2	TRBJ1-1	CASSSQEWMPEAFF
TRBV4-1	TRBJ2-7	CASSLTPGLSTYEQYF
TRBV20-1	TRBJ1-4	CSARDSSKGEKLFF
TRBV20-1	TRBJ2-2	CSAPGPTNTGELFF
TRBV7-6	TRBJ1-1	CASSFERGTEAFF
TRBV12-3/TRBV12-4	TRBJ1-1	CASSAGQGVEAFF
TRBV9	TRBJ2-3	CASSGPAEVGTDTQYF
TRBV18	TRBJ1-2	CASSLTDSPGYGYTF
TRBV18	TRBJ1-1	CASSPLLPGQGSPEAFF
TRBV7-3	TRBJ2-3	CASSLGRPSTDTQYF
TRBV4-1	TRBJ1-1	CASSPPRQVRDTEAFF
TRBV5-5	TRBJ2-1	CASSLVQAGSSYNEQFF
TRBV5-6	TRBJ1-1	CASRMGFAEAFF
TRBV9	TRBJ1-6	CASRRGPDSPLHF
TRBV25-1	TRBJ1-2	CASSGNPNGYTF
TRBV7-2	TRBJ2-7	CASSSGSTYEQYF
TRBV9	TRBJ2-1	CASSVGLSSLRNEQFF
TRBV15	TRBJ1-5	CATSKGGHSNQPQHF